Sequencing of this TCR beta chain was carried out in a study of blood T cell repertoires in COVID-19. Repertoires were generated with immunoSEQ multiplex PCR, while TCRdb's copy carries only in-frame clones and drops some. The sample lists approximately 100,000 clones, around 89% occurring once. Germline loops: CDR1 SNHLY, CDR2 FYNNEI. This CDR3 region has 15 residues. V lost 3 bases to trimming and J lost 2 bases; unmatched junction nucleotides: 2. The chain is built from TRBV2 and TRBJ2-3, with 10 nucleotides matching TRBD2. The receptor's source is an elderly woman with acute or convalescent COVID-19. The specimen was peripheral blood. In DNA, the CDR3 is TGTGCCAGCAGTGATAGCGGGGGGTACACAGATACGCAGTATTTT. Its translation: CASSDSGGYTDTQYF. The full variable domain, its missing parts supplied by reference TRBV2 and TRBJ2-3, is EPEVTQTPSHQVTQMGQEVILRCVPISNHLYFYWYRQILGQKVEFLVSFYNNEISEKSEIFDDQFSVERPDGSNFTLKIRSTKLEDSAMYFCASSDSGGYTDTQYFGPGTRLTVL.